This T cell receptor beta chain is from a study of OX40 agonist ivuxolimab in advanced cancers. Across the whole study: Patients were 82.7% male with ages about 20 to 79, mean approximately 55.

Germline values: CDR1 SNHLY, CDR2 FYNNEI. J gave up 7 bases and V 5 bases, and 7 bases lay outside the gene matches. The CDR3 totals 13 residues. Measured with immunoSEQ multiplex PCR; TCRdb has only the in-frame clones, and not every one. The repertoire consists of about 36,000 clones, with 74% occurring once and the leading ten covering 15% to 20%. The rearrangement uses TRBV2 and TRBJ1-1, with 7 nucleotides matching TRBD1. This TCR derives from an adult with an advanced solid tumor such as melanoma, head and neck, liver or kidney cancer. The sample here was CD4+ or CD8+ T cells sorted from blood, taken in a trial of the OX40 agonist ivuxolimab. In nucleotides, the CDR3 is TGTGCCAGCAGTCAAAAGACAGGGCATGAAGCTTTCTTT. Its protein product is CASSQKTGHEAFF.